Here is one T cell receptor (beta chain) with its context. Its cognate antigen is unknown. Germline CDR1 and CDR2: DFQATT and SNEGSKA (reference sequence). There are 17 residues in the CDR3. The ends lost 1 base at V and 5 bases at J; junction bases unmatched: 13. Donors ranged from roughly 6 to 100 years old and were healthy Caucasians in Russia. These data originate in a study of blood T cells in healthy people across ages. Study observations and caveats: Samples with more naive T cells showed higher observed beta diversity.

A J-beta primer mix and a sample-barcoded 5' primer were used in a second PCR of about 7 to 12 cycles. TCRdb called the 5' RACE reads again in MiXCR, with one record for every CDR3 protein. The profile shows roughly 800,000 distinct CDR3 sequences, 20% to 25% of them singletons. The same sample was also used in a study of T cells of mothers and their children.

The specimen sequenced was blood. The receptor was isolated from a boy between 10 and 17 years old in good health. The rearrangement joins TRBV20-1 to TRBJ2-7; 11 bases fit TRBD2. CDR3 nucleotides: TGCAGTGCTAGAGGTACCTCCAGGGGACTAGCGGTCAACGAGCAGTACTTC. Its protein product is CSARGTSRGLAVNEQYF.